A selection of T cell receptor beta chains follows, all from one sample in a study of blood T cell repertoires in COVID-19. Profiled with immunoSEQ multiplex PCR; TCRdb holds only in-frame clones, not every one. The table lists around 280,000 clones, around 90% of them singletons. The sample comprised PBMCs or T cells enriched from blood (not recorded which). The origin of the receptors is a young woman with acute COVID-19. Both conserved end residues are part of each CDR3. Fields, in order: CDR3 DNA, CDR3 protein, D gene, clone size, V gene, CDR3 length, J gene. The D gene is left open where the match is weak. For some rows the clone size is stated as once, few or many, or as a class when expanded; others skip it.

TGTGCCTGGAGCTTTAGGACAGCTCTCTCTGGAAACACCATATATTTT,CAWSFRTALSGNTIYF,NA,NA,TRBV30,16,TRBJ1-3
TGTGCCAGCAGCTTGGTACTAGCGAGCTACAATGAGCAGTTCTTC,CASSLVLASYNEQFF,TRBD2,NA,TRBV5-5,15,TRBJ2-1
TGTGCCTGGAGTGTTGGGGGCCTGTACCAAGAGACCCAGTACTTC,CAWSVGGLYQETQYF,NA,NA,TRBV30,15,TRBJ2-5
TGCGCCAGCAGCTTGGGAGCAAATCAGCCCCAGCATTTT,CASSLGANQPQHF,NA,once,TRBV5-1,13,TRBJ1-5
TGTGCCTGGGGACAGCAGGTTCGTGAAAAACTGTTTTTT,CAWGQQVREKLFF,NA,NA,TRBV30,13,TRBJ1-4
TGTGCCAGCAGCCGAAAACTAGCGGGAGCCGACAATGAGCAGTTCTTC,CASSRKLAGADNEQFF,TRBD2,NA,TRBV7-9,16,TRBJ2-1
TGTGCCAGCAGCTTACCCGGGACTAGTAGGTGGTACGAGCAGTACTTC,CASSLPGTSRWYEQYF,TRBD2,NA,TRBV28,16,TRBJ2-7
TGTGCCTGGAGTCCGTACAGGGAGAACACTGAAGCTTTCTTT,CAWSPYRENTEAFF,NA,NA,TRBV30,14,TRBJ1-1
TGTGCCAGCAGCTTAGTGGGGGGGACACCTAATGAGCAGTTCTTC,CASSLVGGTPNEQFF,NA,once,TRBV7-9,15,TRBJ2-1
TGTGCCAGCTCACCGCGTGCGGGTCCAGAAACATATGGCTACACCTTC,CASSPRAGPETYGYTF,NA,NA,TRBV18,16,TRBJ1-2
TGTGCCAGCAGCGGCCGGGACTACCCCTACGAGCAGTACTTC,CASSGRDYPYEQYF,TRBD2,NA,TRBV9,14,TRBJ2-7
TGTGCCAGCAGCTTAGTTAGGACAGAAGAGACCCAGTACTTC,CASSLVRTEETQYF,NA,once,TRBV7-9,14,TRBJ2-5
TGCGCCAGCAGCTTGGGGATCGTGGTCGGGGAAGAGACCCAGTACTTC,CASSLGIVVGEETQYF,NA,NA,TRBV5-1,16,TRBJ2-5
TGTGCCAGCAGTTCAACCGGGACTAGGCACGAGCAGTACTTC,CASSSTGTRHEQYF,TRBD2,NA,TRBV28,14,TRBJ2-7
TGTGCCAGCAGCTCAGGACTAGCGAAGACCCAGTACTTC,CASSSGLAKTQYF,TRBD2,NA,TRBV7-2,13,TRBJ2-5